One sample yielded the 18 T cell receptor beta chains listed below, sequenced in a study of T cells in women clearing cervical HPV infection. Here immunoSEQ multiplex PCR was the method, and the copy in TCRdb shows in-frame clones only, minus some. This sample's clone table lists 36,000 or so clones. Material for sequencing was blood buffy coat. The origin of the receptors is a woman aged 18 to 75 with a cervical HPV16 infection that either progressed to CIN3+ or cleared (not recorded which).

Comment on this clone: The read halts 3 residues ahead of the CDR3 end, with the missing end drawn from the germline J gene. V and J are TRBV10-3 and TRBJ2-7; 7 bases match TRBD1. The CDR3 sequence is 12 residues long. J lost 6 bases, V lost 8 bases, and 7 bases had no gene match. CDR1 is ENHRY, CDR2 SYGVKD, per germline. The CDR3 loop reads CAIWDSTGEQYF. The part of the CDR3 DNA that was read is TGTGCCATCTGGGACAGCACGGGCGAG.

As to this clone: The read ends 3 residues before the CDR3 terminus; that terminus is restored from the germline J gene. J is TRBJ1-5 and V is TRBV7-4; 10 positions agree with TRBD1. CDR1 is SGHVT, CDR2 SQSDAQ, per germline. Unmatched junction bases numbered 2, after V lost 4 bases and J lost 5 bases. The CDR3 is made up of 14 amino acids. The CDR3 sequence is CASSSGQGHQPQHF. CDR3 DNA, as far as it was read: TGTGCCAGCAGCTCGGGACAGGGGCATCAGCCC.

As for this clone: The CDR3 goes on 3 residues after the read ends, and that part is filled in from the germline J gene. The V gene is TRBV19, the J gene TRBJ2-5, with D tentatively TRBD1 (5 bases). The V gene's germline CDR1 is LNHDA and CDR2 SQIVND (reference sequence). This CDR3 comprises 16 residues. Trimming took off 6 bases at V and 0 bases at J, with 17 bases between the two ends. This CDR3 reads CASSPGAGWDQETQYF. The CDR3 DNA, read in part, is TGTGCCAGTAGCCCTGGGGCAGGGTGGGACCAAGAGACC. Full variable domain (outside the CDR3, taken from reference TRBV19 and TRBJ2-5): DGGITQSPKYLFRKEGQNVTLSCEQNLNHDAMYWYRQDPGQGLRLIYYSQIVNDFQKGDIAEGYSVSREKKESFPLTVTSAQKNPTAFYLCASSPGAGWDQETQYFGPGTRLLVL.

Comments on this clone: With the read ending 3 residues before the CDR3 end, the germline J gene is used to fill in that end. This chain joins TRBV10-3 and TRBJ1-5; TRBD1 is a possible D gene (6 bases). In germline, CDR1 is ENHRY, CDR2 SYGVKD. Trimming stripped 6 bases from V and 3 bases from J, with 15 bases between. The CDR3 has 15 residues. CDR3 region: CAISEQGPNNQPQHF. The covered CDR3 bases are TGTGCCATCAGCGAACAGGGACCGAACAATCAGCCC.

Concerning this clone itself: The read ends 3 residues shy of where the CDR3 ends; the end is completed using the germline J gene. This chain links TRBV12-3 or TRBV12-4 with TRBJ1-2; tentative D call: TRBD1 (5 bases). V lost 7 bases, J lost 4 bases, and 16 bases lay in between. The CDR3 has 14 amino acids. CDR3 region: CASKNPRVGYGYTF. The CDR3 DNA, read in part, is TGTGCCAGCAAAAACCCCAGGGTTGGCTATGGC.

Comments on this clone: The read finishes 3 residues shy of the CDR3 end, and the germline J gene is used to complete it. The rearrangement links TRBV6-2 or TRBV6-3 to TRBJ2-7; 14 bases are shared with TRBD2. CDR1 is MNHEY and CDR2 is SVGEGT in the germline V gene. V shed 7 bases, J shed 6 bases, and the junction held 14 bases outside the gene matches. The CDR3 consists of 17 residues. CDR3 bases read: TGTGCCAGCACCGGACTAGCGGGGGGCATAAAGACGGGCGAG. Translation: CASTGLAGGIKTGE. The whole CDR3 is CASTGLAGGIKTGEQYF.

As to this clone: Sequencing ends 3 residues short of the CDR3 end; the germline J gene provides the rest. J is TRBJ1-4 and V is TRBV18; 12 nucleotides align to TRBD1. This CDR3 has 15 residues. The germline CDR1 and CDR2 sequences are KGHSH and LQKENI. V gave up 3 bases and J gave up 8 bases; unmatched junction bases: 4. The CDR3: CASSPGTGGGEKLFF. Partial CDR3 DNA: TGTGCCAGCTCACCCGGGACAGGGGGCGGCGAAAAA. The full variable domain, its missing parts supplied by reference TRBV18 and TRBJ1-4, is NAGVMQNPRHLVRRRGQEARLRCSPMKGHSHVYWYRQLPEEGLKFMVYLQKENIIDESGMPKERFSAEFPKEGPSILRIQQVVRGDSAAYFCASSPGTGGGEKLFFGSGTQLSVL.

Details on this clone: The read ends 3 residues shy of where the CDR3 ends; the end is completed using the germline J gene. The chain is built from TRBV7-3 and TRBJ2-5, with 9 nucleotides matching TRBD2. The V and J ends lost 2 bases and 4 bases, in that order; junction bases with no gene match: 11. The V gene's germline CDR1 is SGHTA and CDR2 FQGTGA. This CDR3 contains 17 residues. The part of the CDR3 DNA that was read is TGTGCCAGCAGCTTAGGTCGGGCGGGGGGGCCTCGAGAGACC. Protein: CASSLGRAGGPRET. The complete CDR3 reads CASSLGRAGGPRETQYF. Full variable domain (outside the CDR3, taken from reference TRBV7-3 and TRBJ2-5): GAGVSQTPSNKVTEKGKYVELRCDPISGHTALYWYRQSLGQGPEFLIYFQGTGAADDSGLPNDRFFAVRPEGSVSTLKIQRTERGDSAVYLCASSLGRAGGPRETQYFGPGTRLLVL.

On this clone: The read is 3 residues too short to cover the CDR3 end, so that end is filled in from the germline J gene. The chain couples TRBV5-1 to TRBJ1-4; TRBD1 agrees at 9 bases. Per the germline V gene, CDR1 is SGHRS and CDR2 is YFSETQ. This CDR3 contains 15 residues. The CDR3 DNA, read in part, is TGCGCCAGCAGCTTAGGACAGGGGAATAATTCACCA. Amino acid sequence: CASSLGQGNNSP. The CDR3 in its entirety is CASSLGQGNNSPLFF.

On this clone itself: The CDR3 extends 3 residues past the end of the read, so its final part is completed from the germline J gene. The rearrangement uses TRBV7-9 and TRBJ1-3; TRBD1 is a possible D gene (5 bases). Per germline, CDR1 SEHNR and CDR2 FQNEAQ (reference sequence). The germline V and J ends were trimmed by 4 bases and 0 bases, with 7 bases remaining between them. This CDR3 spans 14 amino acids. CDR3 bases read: TGTGCCAGCAGCTCGGACAACTCTGGAAACACC. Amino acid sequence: CASSSDNSGNT. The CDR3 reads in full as CASSSDNSGNTIYF.

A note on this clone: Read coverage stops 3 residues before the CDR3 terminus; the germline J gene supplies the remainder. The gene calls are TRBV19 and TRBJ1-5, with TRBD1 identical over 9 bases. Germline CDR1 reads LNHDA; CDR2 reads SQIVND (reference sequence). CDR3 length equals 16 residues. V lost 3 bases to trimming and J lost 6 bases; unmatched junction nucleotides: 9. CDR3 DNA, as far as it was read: TGTGCCAGTAGTATCCAACAGGGGGCTCCAACTCAGCCC. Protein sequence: CASSIQQGAPTQP. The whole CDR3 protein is CASSIQQGAPTQPQHF.

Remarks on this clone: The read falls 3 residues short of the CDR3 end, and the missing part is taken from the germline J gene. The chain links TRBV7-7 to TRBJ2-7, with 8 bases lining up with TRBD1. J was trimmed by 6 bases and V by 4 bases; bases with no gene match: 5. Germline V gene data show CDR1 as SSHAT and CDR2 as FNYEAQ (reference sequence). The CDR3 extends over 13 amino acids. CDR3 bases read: TGTGCCAGCAGCTCTGGACAGGGAACCGAG. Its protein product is CASSSGQGTE. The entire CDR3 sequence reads CASSSGQGTEQYF.

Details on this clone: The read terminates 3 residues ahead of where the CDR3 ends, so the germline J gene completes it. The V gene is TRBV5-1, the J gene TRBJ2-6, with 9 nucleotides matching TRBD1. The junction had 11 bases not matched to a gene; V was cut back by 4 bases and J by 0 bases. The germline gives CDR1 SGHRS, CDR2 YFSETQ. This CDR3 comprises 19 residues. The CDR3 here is CASSLLPTGGDSGANVLTF. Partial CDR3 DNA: TGCGCCAGCAGCCTTTTGCCGACAGGGGGAGACTCTGGGGCCAACGTC.

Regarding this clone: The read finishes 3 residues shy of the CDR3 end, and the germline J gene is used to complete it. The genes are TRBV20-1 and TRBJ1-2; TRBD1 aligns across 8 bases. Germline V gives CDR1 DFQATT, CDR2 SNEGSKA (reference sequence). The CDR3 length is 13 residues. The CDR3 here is CSAVGTGAFRYTF. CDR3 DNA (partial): TGCAGTGCTGTTGGGACAGGAGCCTTCCGC.

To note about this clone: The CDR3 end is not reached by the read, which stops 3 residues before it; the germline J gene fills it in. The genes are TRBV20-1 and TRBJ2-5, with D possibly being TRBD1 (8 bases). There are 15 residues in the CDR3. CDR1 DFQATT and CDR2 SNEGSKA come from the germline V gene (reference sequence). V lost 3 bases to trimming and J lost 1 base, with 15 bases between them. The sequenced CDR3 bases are TGCAGTGCTAGGGACAGGGAGGGTTCCCAAGAGACC. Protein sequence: CSARDREGSQET. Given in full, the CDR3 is CSARDREGSQETQYF.

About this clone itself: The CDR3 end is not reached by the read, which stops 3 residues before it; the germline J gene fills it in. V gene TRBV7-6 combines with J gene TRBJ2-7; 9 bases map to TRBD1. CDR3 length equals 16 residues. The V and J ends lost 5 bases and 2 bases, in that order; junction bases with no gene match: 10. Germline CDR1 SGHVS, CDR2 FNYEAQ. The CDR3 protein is CASSAGGGQGAYEQYF. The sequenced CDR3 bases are TGTGCCAGCAGCGCAGGAGGGGGACAGGGAGCCTACGAG. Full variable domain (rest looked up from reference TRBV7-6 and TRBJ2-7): GAGVSQSPRYKVTKRGQDVALRCDPISGHVSLYWYRQALGQGPEFLTYFNYEAQQDKSGLPNDRFSAERPEGSISTLTIQRTEQRDSAMYRCASSAGGGQGAYEQYFGPGTRLTVT.

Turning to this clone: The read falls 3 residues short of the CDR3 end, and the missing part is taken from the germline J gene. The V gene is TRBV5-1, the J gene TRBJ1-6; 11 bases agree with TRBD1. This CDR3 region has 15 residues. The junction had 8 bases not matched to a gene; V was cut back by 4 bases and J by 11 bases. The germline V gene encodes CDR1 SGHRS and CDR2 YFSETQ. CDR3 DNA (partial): TGCGCCAGCAGCGGGACGGGACAGGGGGAGGCACCC. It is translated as CASSGTGQGEAP. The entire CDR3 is CASSGTGQGEAPLHF.

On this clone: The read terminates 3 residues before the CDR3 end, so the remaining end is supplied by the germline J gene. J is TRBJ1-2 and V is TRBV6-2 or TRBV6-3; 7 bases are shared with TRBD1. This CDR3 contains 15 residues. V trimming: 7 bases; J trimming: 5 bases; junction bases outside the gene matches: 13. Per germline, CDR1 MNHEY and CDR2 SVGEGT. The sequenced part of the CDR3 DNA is TGTGCCAGCACCCCGTCATCTGACAGGGTTTATGGC. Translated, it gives CASTPSSDRVYG. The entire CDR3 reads CASTPSSDRVYGYTF.